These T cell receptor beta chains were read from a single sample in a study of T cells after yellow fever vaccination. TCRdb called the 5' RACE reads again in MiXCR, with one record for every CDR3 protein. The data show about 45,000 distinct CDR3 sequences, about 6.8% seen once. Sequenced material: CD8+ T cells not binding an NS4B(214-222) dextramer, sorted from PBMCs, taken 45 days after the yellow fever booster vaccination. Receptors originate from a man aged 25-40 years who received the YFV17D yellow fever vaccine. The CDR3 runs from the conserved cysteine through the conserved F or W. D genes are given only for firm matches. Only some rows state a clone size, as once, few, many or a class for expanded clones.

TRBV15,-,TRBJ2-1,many,TGTGCCACCAGCATCCTTAGGACAGCCACTGAGCAGTTCTTC,CATSILRTATEQFF
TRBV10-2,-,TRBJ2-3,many,TGCGCCAGCAGTGAGTCAAGGGGGGAGTCAGCAGATACGCAGTATTTT,CASSESRGESADTQYF
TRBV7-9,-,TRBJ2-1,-,TGTGCCAGCAGCTTAGCGGGTCAGAACGAGCAGTTCTTC,CASSLAGQNEQFF
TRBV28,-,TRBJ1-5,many,TGTGCCAGCAGTTCTGCGTTGTATCAGCCCCAGCATTTT,CASSSALYQPQHF
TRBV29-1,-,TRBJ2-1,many,TGCAGCGTTGAAGGACAGGGGGAGGCTAGCGGGAATCCTGAGCAGTTCTTC,CSVEGQGEASGNPEQFF
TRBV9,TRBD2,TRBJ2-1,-,TGTGCCAGGCTGCCAGCGGGAGAGTACAATGAGCAGTTCTTC,CARLPAGEYNEQFF
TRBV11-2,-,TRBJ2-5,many,TGTGCCAGCAGCTTATACTCCTCCGGAGAGACCCAGTACTTC,CASSLYSSGETQYF
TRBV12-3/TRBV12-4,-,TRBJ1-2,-,TGTGCCAGCAGTTTAGCGCTCTGGGAGGTTGGCTACACCTTC,CASSLALWEVGYTF
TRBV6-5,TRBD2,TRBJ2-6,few,TGTGCCAGCAGACGGGGGGGCTCCGGGGCCAACGTCCTGACTTTC,CASRRGGSGANVLTF
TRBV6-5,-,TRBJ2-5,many,TGTGCCAGCAGTTACTCAGGGACGGAGCAAGAGACCCAGTACTTC,CASSYSGTEQETQYF
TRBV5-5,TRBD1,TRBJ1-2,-,TGTGCCAGCAGCTTGGTTGAATGGGAGACAGGGGTCGGCTACACCTTC,CASSLVEWETGVGYTF
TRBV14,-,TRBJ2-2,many,TGTGCCAGCAGCCAAGTGGTGACAGTACAGTCTCTCCTCTCCTCCGGGGAGCTGTTTTTT,CASSQVVTVQSLLSSGELFF
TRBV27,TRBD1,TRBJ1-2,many,TGTGCCAGCAGGGGGACAGGGGGCGACTATGGCTACACCTTC,CASRGTGGDYGYTF
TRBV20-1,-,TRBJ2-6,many,TGCAGTGTCTCCCCTGCCTACTCTGGGGCCAACGTCCTGACTTTC,CSVSPAYSGANVLTF
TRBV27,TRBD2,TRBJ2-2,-,TGTGCCAGCGGACTAGCGGGAGGTGGGACCGGGGAGCTGTTTTTT,CASGLAGGGTGELFF
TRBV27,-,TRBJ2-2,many,TGTGCCAGCAGTTTAGTTAATCCGGGGCTTACCGGGGAGCTGTTTTTT,CASSLVNPGLTGELFF
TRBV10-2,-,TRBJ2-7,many,TGCGCCAGCATGGTAGGGCTACACGAGCAGTACTTC,CASMVGLHEQYF
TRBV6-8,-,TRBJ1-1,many,TGTGCCACCTGTTTGGACGGAAACACTGAAGCTTTCTTT,CATCLDGNTEAFF
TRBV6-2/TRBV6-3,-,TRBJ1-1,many,TGTGCCAGCAGTTACTCGACAGGATTTTCTGAAGCTTTCTTT,CASSYSTGFSEAFF
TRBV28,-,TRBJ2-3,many,TGTGCCAGCAGCCGGGGGCTAGCAGATACGCAGTATTTT,CASSRGLADTQYF
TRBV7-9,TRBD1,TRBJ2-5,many,TGTGCCAGCAGCTTAGATTATTACAGGGGCCTACAAGAGACCCAGTACTTC,CASSLDYYRGLQETQYF
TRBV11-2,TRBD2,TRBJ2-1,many,TGTGCCAGCAGCTTACGCGTGGGGACTAGCGGGCTCGAGCAGTTCTTC,CASSLRVGTSGLEQFF
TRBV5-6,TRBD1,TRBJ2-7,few,TGTGCCAGCAGCTCGCCCGACAGGGTCAGGGGCTACGAGCAGTACTTC,CASSSPDRVRGYEQYF
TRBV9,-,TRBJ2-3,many,TGTGCCAGCAGCGTAGACTGGACTACCGACACAGATACGCAGTATTTT,CASSVDWTTDTDTQYF
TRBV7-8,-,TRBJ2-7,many,TGTGCCAGCAGCTTCTACAGAACCTACGAGCAGTACTTC,CASSFYRTYEQYF
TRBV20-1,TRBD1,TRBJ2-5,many,TGCAGTGCTAACCGGGACAGACAACAAGAGACCCAGTACTTC,CSANRDRQQETQYF
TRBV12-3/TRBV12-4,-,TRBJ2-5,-,TGTGCCAGCAGTTCCCGGACAATCTGGGAGACCCAGTACTTC,CASSSRTIWETQYF
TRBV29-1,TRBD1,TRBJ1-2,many,TGCAGCTTCGCAGGGACAGGGTTGGCTGGCTACACCTTC,CSFAGTGLAGYTF
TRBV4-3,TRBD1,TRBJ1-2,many,TGCGCCAGCAGCCAGGAGGGACAGGGGAACTATGGCTACACCTTC,CASSQEGQGNYGYTF
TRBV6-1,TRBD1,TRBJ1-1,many,TGTGCCAGCAGGCCAGGGGGCTCTAACACTGAAGCTTTCTTT,CASRPGGSNTEAFF
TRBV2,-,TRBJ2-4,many,TGTGCCAGCAGTGAAGGGGTGGGAGAGGACATTCAGTACTTC,CASSEGVGEDIQYF
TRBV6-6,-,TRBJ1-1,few,TGTGCCAGCCTGGCAGGACAGAACACTGAAGCTTTCTTT,CASLAGQNTEAFF
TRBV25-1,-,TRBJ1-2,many,TGTGCCAGCAGTGAATTGGAACCCCCGAATGGCTACACCTTC,CASSELEPPNGYTF
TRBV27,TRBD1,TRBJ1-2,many,TGTGCCAGCAGTTTGGTGGCAGGGGGTAGTGGCTACACCTTC,CASSLVAGGSGYTF
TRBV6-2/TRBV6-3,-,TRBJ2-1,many,TGTGCCAGCAGTTACGGCCCGGATGAGCAGTTCTTC,CASSYGPDEQFF
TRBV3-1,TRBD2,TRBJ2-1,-,TGTGCCTCCACCAAACGTCTTGGGACTAGCGGCAACAATGAGCAGTTCTTC,CASTKRLGTSGNNEQFF
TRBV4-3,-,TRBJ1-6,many,TGCGCCAGCAGCCAAGACAGTAATTCACCCCTCCACTTT,CASSQDSNSPLHF
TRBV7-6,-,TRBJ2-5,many,TGTGCCAGCAGCTTATGGCCCTCCGCCGGGGACCAAGAGACCCAGTACTTC,CASSLWPSAGDQETQYF
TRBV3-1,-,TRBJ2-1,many,TGTGCCAGCAGCCGGGTGGTGGAGTACAATGAGCAGTTCTTC,CASSRVVEYNEQFF
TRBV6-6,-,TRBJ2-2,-,TGTGCCAGCAGTCCGACCGAGGAGCTGTTTTTT,CASSPTEELFF
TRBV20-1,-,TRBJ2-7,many,TGCAGTGCAAGGACCGCCTACGAGCAGTACTTC,CSARTAYEQYF
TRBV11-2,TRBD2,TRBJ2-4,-,TGTGCCAGCAGCCCCCGGGAGGCACTGAATGGCATTCAGTACTTC,CASSPREALNGIQYF